This T cell receptor (beta chain) comes out of a study of early T cells in non-severe SARS-CoV-2 infection. Individual cDNA molecules were tagged with unique molecular identifiers, the study reported. TCRdb independently ran MiXCR on the 5' RACE reads; one entry per CDR3 protein. This repertoire shows 55,000 to 75,000 distinct CDR3 sequences, approximately 9.3% found once; its top ten account for less than 1.5%. The CDR3 has 15 amino acids. The germline CDR1 and CDR2 sequences are SGHTA and FQGTGA. The J segment lost 1 base and the V segment lost 3 bases, leaving 2 bases of the junction unmatched. This TCR came from an adult who was a healthcare worker with PCR-confirmed SARS-CoV-2 infection or an uninfected control (not recorded which). The sequenced sample was whole blood. This chain joins TRBV7-3 and TRBJ2-3, with 9 bases lining up with TRBD1. The CDR3 sequence is CASSFGTGRTDTQYF. CDR3 nucleotides: TGTGCCAGCAGCTTCGGGACAGGGCGCACAGATACGCAGTATTTT. Complete variable domain (other parts from reference TRBV7-3 and TRBJ2-3): GAGVSQTPSNKVTEKGKYVELRCDPISGHTALYWYRQSLGQGPEFLIYFQGTGAADDSGLPNDRFFAVRPEGSVSTLKIQRTERGDSAVYLCASSFGTGRTDTQYFGPGTRLTVL.